The subject of this entry is one T cell receptor (beta chain). V dropped 5 bases and J dropped 4; count of bases not matched to a gene: 4. The CDR3 has 13 residues. Germline-derived CDR1 and CDR2 are SGHAT and FQNNGV. Sequencing was performed with immunoSEQ multiplex PCR; in TCRdb, only in-frame clones are kept and a portion is missing. The table lists tens of thousands of clones, 93% of them singletons. These data originate in a study of control samples from healthy donors and cancer patients. The clonotype comes from a woman aged 25 to 39 in good health. Material: blood. This sequence joins TRBV11-2 and TRBJ2-5, with TRBD2 identical over 7 bases. The CDR3 DNA reads TGTGCCAGCAGCCTTAGGACTAGAGAGACCCAGTACTTC. Its translation is CASSLRTRETQYF.